These 9 T cell receptor beta chains were all obtained from the same sample, sequenced in a study of human T cells and chemical hapten exposure. One entry per CDR3 protein results from TCRdb running MiXCR on the RACE reads. The data show more than 150,000 distinct CDR3 sequences, about 25% seen once. The sample's time point: patch test 3, about 24 weeks after DPC sensitization. Treatment described: therapeutic diphenylcyclopropenone sensitization with weekly scalp DPC. This material consisted of whole blood, taken in connection with sensitization to the hapten diphenylcyclopropenone (DPC). The source of these receptors is a woman in her thirties or forties with alopecia areata. Some clones in this sample may be carry-over from other donors' samples.

This rearrangement joins TRBV24-1 to TRBJ2-1; no reliable D call. This CDR3 is 11 amino acids long. Per germline, CDR1 KGHDR and CDR2 SFDVKD. The V gene lost 7 bases and the J gene lost 7 bases, with 7 bases spanning the gap. The CDR3 bases are TGTGCCACCAGGGGTGTGAATGAGCAGTTCTTC. It encodes CATRGVNEQFF.

There are a few counts of this clonotype. This chain connects TRBV27 to TRBJ2-1; D gene unclear. Germline CDR1 reads MNHEY; CDR2 reads SMNVEV (reference sequence). Trimming shortened V by 8 bases and J by 0 bases, and 17 bases separated the two germline ends. The CDR3 consists of 16 residues. CDR3 protein: CASAIRRSSSYNEQFF. CDR3 bases: TGTGCCAGCGCTATCCGTCGGTCGAGCTCCTACAATGAGCAGTTCTTC.

The chain has TRBV28 and TRBJ1-2; 8 positions match TRBD1. The CDR3 length is 15 residues. The ends lost 6 bases at V and 4 bases at J; junction bases unmatched: 10. Germline V gene data show CDR1 as MDHEN and CDR2 as SYDVKM. The CDR3 DNA is TGTGCCAGCAGGTCCCAGGGGGCCCTCGCCTATGGCTACACCTTC. Protein product: CASRSQGALAYGYTF.

This clonotype was observed a handful of times. This CDR3 is CASTRTSQSYEQYF. CDR3 in DNA: TGTGCCAGCACCAGGACTAGCCAGTCCTACGAGCAGTACTTC. The chain couples TRBV2 to TRBJ2-7; 8 bases are shared with TRBD2. The trim removed 7 bases at V and 1 base at J, leaving 6 bases unmatched. The CDR3 is made up of 14 amino acids. Germline V CDR1 and CDR2: SNHLY, FYNNEI.

This clonotype turned up a few times. Relative to the germline gene, one junction end is altered; a read error may explain this. CDR3: CASSSASYHEQFF. The CDR3 coding sequence is TGTGCCAGCAGTTCGGCTAGCTACCATGAGCAGTTCTTC. V is TRBV12-3 or TRBV12-4 and J is TRBJ2-1, with a weak D call TRBD2 (5 bases). The CDR3 consists of 13 residues.

The chain uses TRBV11-2 and TRBJ2-2; D not certain. Trimming removed 2 bases at V and 2 bases at J, with 6 bases between. CDR3 size: 14 residues. Germline V CDR1 and CDR2: SGHAT, FQNNGV. The CDR3 sequence: CASSLSANTGELFF. For the CDR3, the DNA is TGTGCCAGCAGCTTATCGGCAAACACCGGGGAGCTGTTTTTT.

This rearrangement joins TRBV10-3 to TRBJ1-6, with D hard to call. Germline CDR1 ENHRY, CDR2 SYGVKD. Trimming took off 0 bases at V and 10 bases at J, with 13 bases between the two ends. The CDR3 is 15 amino acids. CDR3 nucleotides: TGTGCCATCAGTGAGTCGAGCGGATTCGTCTCACCCCTCCACTTT. Translated, it gives CAISESSGFVSPLHF.

This sequence joins TRBV5-1 and TRBJ2-1; a possible D gene is TRBD1 (5 bases). This CDR3 is built from 14 residues. V dropped 4 bases and J dropped 4 bases, with 12 bases sitting between them. The germline CDR1 and CDR2 sequences are SGHRS and YFSETQ. The CDR3 DNA is TGCGCCAGCAGCGCCGGACATGGTTACAATGAGCAGTTCTTC. Protein product: CASSAGHGYNEQFF.

This clonotype occurred a few times. The gene calls are TRBV29-1 and TRBJ2-5, with TRBD2 as a possible D gene (5 bases). V was trimmed by 6 bases and J by 3 bases, leaving 14 bases between them. Looked up from germline, CDR1 is SQVTM and CDR2 is ANQGSEA. CDR3 size: 13 residues. CDR3 DNA sequence: TGCAGCGTGGGGAGAGGGTTGGAAGAGACCCAGTACTTC. Its protein is CSVGRGLEETQYF.